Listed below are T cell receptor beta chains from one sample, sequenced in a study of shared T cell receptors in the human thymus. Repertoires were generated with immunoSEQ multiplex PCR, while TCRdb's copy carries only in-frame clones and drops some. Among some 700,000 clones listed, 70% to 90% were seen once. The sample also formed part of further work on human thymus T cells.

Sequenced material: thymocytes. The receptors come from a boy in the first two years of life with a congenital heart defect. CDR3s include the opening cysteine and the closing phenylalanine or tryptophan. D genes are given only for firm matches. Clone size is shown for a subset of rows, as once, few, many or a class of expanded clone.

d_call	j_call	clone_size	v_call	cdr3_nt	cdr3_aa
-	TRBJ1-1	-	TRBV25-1	TGTGCCAGCAGTGAATCTGGGGGCTCGGTAGCTTTCTTT	CASSESGGSVAFF
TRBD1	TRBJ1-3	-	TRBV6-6	TGTGCCAGCAGAAACAAAGGGGGCCCGAGTCGAAACACCATATATTTT	CASRNKGGPSRNTIYF
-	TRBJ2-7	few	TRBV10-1	TGCGCCAGCAGTGAGAACGGTATTCCCCACGAGCAGTACTTC	CASSENGIPHEQYF
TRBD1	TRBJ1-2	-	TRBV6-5	TGTGCCAGCAGCCCGGACAGGGTCAGGGGCTACACCTTC	CASSPDRVRGYTF
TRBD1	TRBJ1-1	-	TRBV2	TGTGCCAGCAGTTCACCACCGGGACAGGGGCCGTACACTGAAGCTTTCTTT	CASSSPPGQGPYTEAFF
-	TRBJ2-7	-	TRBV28	TGTGCCAGCAGTGGCCCACGGGGCGAGCAGTACTTC	CASSGPRGEQYF
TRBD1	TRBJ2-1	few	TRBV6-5	TGTGCCAGCAGTTACTCCTGGACAGGAAGGGACAATGAGCAGTTCTTC	CASSYSWTGRDNEQFF
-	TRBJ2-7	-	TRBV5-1	TGCGCCAGCAGCACCGGGAGTAGCTCCTACGAGCAGTACTTC	CASSTGSSSYEQYF
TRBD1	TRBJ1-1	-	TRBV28	TGTGCCAGCGGACAAGACAGGGTTCCTGAAGCTTTCTTT	CASGQDRVPEAFF
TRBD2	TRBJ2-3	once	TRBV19	TGTGCCAGTTCCTCTAGCGGGAGGGCCGAAGCAGATACGCAGTATTTT	CASSSSGRAEADTQYF
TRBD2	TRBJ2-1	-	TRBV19	TGTGCCAGTAGTGCGAACGGGAGGGCCACTGAGCAGTTCTTC	CASSANGRATEQFF
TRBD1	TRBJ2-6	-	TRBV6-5	TGTGCCAGCAGTTCCCGGACAGGGGCTGGGGCCAACGTCCTGACTTTC	CASSSRTGAGANVLTF
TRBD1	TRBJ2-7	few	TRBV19	TGTGCCGCAGGGGGAAATTACGAGCAGTACTTC	CAAGGNYEQYF
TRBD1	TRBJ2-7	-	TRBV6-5	TGTGCCAGCAGTTACAGGAGGACAGGGGGCTCCTACGAGCAGTACTTC	CASSYRRTGGSYEQYF
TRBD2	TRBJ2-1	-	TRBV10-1	TGCGCCAGCAGTGAGCTCCCGGGTAGCGGGAGGGCCGACGTAAGCCGCTCCTACAATGAGCAGTTCTTC	CASSELPGSGRADVSRSYNEQFF
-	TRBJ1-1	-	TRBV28	TGTGCCAGCAGTTTGCGGAACACTGAAGCTTTCTTT	CASSLRNTEAFF
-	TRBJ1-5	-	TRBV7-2	TGTGCCAGCAGCCCGGGGGGGAATAGCAATCAGCCCCAGCATTTT	CASSPGGNSNQPQHF
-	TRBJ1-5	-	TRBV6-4	TGTGCCAGCAGTCCACACGAAGAGGTAAATCAGCCCCAGCATTTT	CASSPHEEVNQPQHF
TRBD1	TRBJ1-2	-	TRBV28	TGTGCCAGCAGTTCCCTGGGACAGGGGGATGGCTACACCTTC	CASSSLGQGDGYTF
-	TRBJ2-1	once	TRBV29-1	TGCAGCGTTGGGCGGCAGGGCGATGAGCAGTTCTTC	CSVGRQGDEQFF
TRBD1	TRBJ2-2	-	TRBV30	TGTGCCTGGAGTGTACGAGGACAGGGATCAGACACCGGGGAGCTGTTTTTT	CAWSVRGQGSDTGELFF
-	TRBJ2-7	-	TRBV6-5	TGTGCCAGCAGTTACGTTCGCGGGGCACCCTACGAGCAGTACTTC	CASSYVRGAPYEQYF
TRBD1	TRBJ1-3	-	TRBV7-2	TGTGCCAGCATAGGGGGCCCCTATGCTTCCCTCGGGGGAAACACCATATATTTT	CASIGGPYASLGGNTIYF
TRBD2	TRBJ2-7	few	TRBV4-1	TGCGCCAGCAGCCCCCGGAGGGCGGGGGACGAGCAGTACTTC	CASSPRRAGDEQYF
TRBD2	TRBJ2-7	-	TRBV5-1	TGCGCCAGCAGCGTCGGAAGCGGGAGGTCCTCCTACGAGCAGTACTTC	CASSVGSGRSSYEQYF
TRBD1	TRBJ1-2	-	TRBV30	TGTGCCTGGAGTGAACCGCGAGACAGGGGGCCTCCGGCGTATGGCTACACCTTC	CAWSEPRDRGPPAYGYTF
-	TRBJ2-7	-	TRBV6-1	TGTGCCAGCAGTGAGCGGCAGGGGAGCCACGAGCAGTACTTC	CASSERQGSHEQYF
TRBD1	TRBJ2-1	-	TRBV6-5	TGTGCCAGCAGTTCGGGACAGGGAGGTCACAATGAGCAGTTCTTC	CASSSGQGGHNEQFF
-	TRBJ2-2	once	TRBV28	TGTGCCAGCAGTTTAAGGGGTCACACCGGGGAGCTGTTTTTT	CASSLRGHTGELFF
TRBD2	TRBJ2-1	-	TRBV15	TGTGCCACCAGCAGAGATTGGCGGGAGGGCCTAATTCATGAGCAGTTCTTC	CATSRDWREGLIHEQFF
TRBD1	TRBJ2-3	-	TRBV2	TGTGCCAGCAGTGAAGGGGGACAGGGGGCCCCAGATACGCAGTATTTT	CASSEGGQGAPDTQYF
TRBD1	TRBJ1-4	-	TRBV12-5	TGTGCTAGTGGTTTGGTACCGGACAGGGATTCAACTAATGAAAAACTGTTTTTT	CASGLVPDRDSTNEKLFF
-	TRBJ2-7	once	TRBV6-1	TGTGCCAGCCCGGGTTCCACCTACGAGCAGTACTTC	CASPGSTYEQYF
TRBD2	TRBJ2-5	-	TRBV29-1	TGCAGCGTTTCGGGCAGCGGGAGGGCTGGGGAGACCCAGTACTTC	CSVSGSGRAGETQYF
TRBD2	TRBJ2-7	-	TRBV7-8	TGTGCCAGCAGCCTAGGGACTAGCGGGAGTCTCGGAGGCTTC	CASSLGTSGSLGGF
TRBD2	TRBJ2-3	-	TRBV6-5	TGTGCCAGCAGTTCCCCGCGGGAGCGGGGAAATACGCAGTATTTT	CASSSPRERGNTQYF
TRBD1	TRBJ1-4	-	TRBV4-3	TGCGCCAGCAGCCAAGGGAGAGGGGGCGGGGCAACTAATGAAAAACTGTTTTTT	CASSQGRGGGATNEKLFF
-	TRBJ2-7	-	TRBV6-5	TGTGCCAGCCAAGAACAGGTTTTATCCTACGAGCAGTACTTC	CASQEQVLSYEQYF
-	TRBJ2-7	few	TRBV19	TGTGCCAGTAGTGCGTCTTTAGGACATATTTACGAGCAGTACTTC	CASSASLGHIYEQYF
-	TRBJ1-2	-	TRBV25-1	TGTGCCAGCAGTGCCCCCGGGACAAGCTATGGCTACACCTTC	CASSAPGTSYGYTF
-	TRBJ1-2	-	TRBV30	TGTGCCTGGAGACCTACCTCACCGGGACTACTCTATTGGCCCTATGGCTACACCTTC	CAWRPTSPGLLYWPYGYTF
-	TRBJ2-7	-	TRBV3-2	TGTGCCCTTCTCTTCGAGCAGTACTTC	CALLFEQYF
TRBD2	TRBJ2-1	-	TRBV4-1	TGCGCCAGCAGCCAAGATCACCCTAGCGGGACTCCCTTGGACAATGAGCAGTTCTTC	CASSQDHPSGTPLDNEQFF
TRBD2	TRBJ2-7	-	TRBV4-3	TGCGCCAGCAGCCAAGAGGTTCACGGGCTAGCGGGAGCCTTCTACGAGCAGTACTTC	CASSQEVHGLAGAFYEQYF
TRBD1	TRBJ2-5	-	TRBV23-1	TGCGCCAGCAGTCACGGACAGGGGGCTTCAGGAGAGACCCAGTACTTC	CASSHGQGASGETQYF
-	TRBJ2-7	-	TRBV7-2	TGTGCCAGCAGCCCTAGTGGAGGGGTTGCCTACGAGCAGTACTTC	CASSPSGGVAYEQYF
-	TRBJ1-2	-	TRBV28	TGTGCCAGCAGTATGGGGCAGGGGAACTATGGCTACACCTTC	CASSMGQGNYGYTF
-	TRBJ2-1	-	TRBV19	TGTGCCAGTAGTATAGGTACTAGCACGGGCCCCGGTGAGCAGTTCTTC	CASSIGTSTGPGEQFF
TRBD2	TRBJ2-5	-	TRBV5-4	TGTGCCAGCAGCTTGGCCAAAGTTGCTAGCGGGAGGGAGGATGTGGAGACCCAGTACTTC	CASSLAKVASGREDVETQYF
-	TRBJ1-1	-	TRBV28	TGTGCCAGCAGTTTAAATGGGGGGCGGGGGCTGATGAACACTGAAGCTTTCTTT	CASSLNGGRGLMNTEAFF